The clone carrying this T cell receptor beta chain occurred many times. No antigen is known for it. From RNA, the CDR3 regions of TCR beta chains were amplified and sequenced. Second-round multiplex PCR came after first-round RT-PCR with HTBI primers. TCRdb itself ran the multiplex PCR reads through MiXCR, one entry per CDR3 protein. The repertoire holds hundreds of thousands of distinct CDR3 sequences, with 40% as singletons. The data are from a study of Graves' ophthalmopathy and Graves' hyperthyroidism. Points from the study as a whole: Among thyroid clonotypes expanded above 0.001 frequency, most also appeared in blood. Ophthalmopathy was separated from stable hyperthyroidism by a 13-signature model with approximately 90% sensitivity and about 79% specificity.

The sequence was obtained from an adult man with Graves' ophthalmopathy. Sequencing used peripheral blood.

CDR3 loop: CASSPTEMNTEAFF. The CDR3 DNA reads TGTGCCAGCAGCCCGACAGAAATGAACACTGAAGCTTTCTTT. V gene TRBV10-3 combines with J gene TRBJ1-1, with a possible D match to TRBD1 (5 bases). This CDR3 region has 14 residues. The germline V gene encodes CDR1 ENHRY and CDR2 SYGVKD. The V end was cut by 10 bases, the J end by 0 bases, with 15 bases between.